A selection of T cell receptor beta chains follows, all from one sample in a study of T cell changes during pregnancy in multiple sclerosis. Sequencing was performed with immunoSEQ multiplex PCR; in TCRdb, only in-frame clones are kept and a portion is missing. Of approximately 20,000 clones listed, under 95% are singletons. The sequenced sample was CD4+ T cells from peripheral blood mononuclear cells, obtained in the third trimester of pregnancy. The receptors come from a female donor with multiple sclerosis, enrolled in a pregnancy study. Each CDR3 is given with its conserved first and last residue. A D gene is named only where the DNA matches it firmly. Clone size is shown for a subset of rows, as once, few, many or a class of expanded clone.

size | D | J | V | CDR3 | DNA
once | TRBD1 | TRBJ1-3 | TRBV7-3 | CASSLGTGEPGNTIYF | TGTGCCAGCAGCTTAGGGACAGGGGAGCCTGGAAACACCATATATTTT
NA | NA | TRBJ2-2 | TRBV7-3 | CASSPDYPTGELFF | TGTGCCAGCAGCCCGGACTACCCAACCGGGGAGCTGTTTTTT
NA | TRBD1 | TRBJ1-1 | TRBV14 | CASSQDLEGAAFF | TGTGCCAGCAGCCAAGATCTGGAGGGGGCGGCTTTCTTT
NA | TRBD1 | TRBJ1-2 | TRBV18 | CASSLGTDRAYGYTF | TGTGCCAGCTCATTAGGGACAGACCGGGCCTATGGCTACACCTTC
NA | NA | TRBJ1-1 | TRBV14 | CASSGAYEAFF | TGTGCCAGCAGCGGGGCTTATGAAGCTTTCTTT
once | NA | TRBJ2-3 | TRBV7-9 | CASSLSLAQADTQYF | TGTGCCAGCAGCCTCTCGTTGGCCCAGGCCGATACGCAGTATTTT
NA | NA | TRBJ1-2 | TRBV12-1 | CASSSGGGGRGYGYTF | TGTGCCAGCAGCTCAGGGGGCGGGGGCCGTGGGTATGGCTACACCTTC
NA | NA | TRBJ1-5 | TRBV6-6 | CASSSRDQPQHF | TGTGCCAGCAGTTCCCGAGATCAGCCCCAGCATTTT
NA | TRBD2 | TRBJ2-3 | TRBV29-1 | CSVDRGGTDTQYF | TGCAGCGTAGACCGGGGGGGGACAGATACGCAGTATTTT
NA | TRBD1 | TRBJ1-4 | TRBV4-3 | CASSQDPLGGSEKLFF | TGCGCCAGCAGCCAAGACCCGCTAGGGGGCAGTGAAAAACTGTTTTTT
NA | NA | TRBJ1-5 | TRBV4-1 | CASSQRTQSNQPQHF | TGCGCCAGCAGCCAAAGGACACAAAGCAATCAGCCCCAGCATTTT
NA | TRBD2 | TRBJ2-7 | TRBV11-1 | CASSLLAGGQDEQYF | TGTGCCAGCAGCTTACTAGCGGGGGGCCAGGACGAGCAGTACTTC
NA | NA | TRBJ1-4 | TRBV5-6 | CASSNRAVNEKLFF | TGTGCCAGCAGCAACAGGGCCGTCAATGAAAAACTGTTTTTT
NA | NA | TRBJ1-1 | TRBV27 | CASSPTENTEAFF | TGTGCCAGCAGTCCGACAGAGAACACTGAAGCTTTCTTT
NA | NA | TRBJ2-7 | TRBV11-2 | CASSLGHSLSYYEQYF | TGTGCCAGCAGCTTAGGTCACAGCCTTTCCTACTACGAGCAGTACTTC
NA | TRBD2 | TRBJ2-5 | TRBV11-2 | CASSQWTSGRQETQYF | TGTGCCAGCAGCCAGTGGACTAGCGGGAGACAAGAGACCCAGTACTTC
NA | NA | TRBJ2-1 | TRBV6-5 | CASSQYNEQFF | TGTGCCAGCAGCCAGTACAATGAGCAGTTCTTC
NA | TRBD1 | TRBJ1-6 | TRBV4-1 | CASSQDRGRNSPLHF | TGCGCCAGCAGCCAAGATAGGGGGCGGAATTCACCCCTCCACTTT
NA | NA | TRBJ2-7 | TRBV18 | CASSPKWGGQYEQYF | TGTGCCAGCTCACCTAAGTGGGGGGGCCAGTACGAGCAGTACTTC
NA | NA | TRBJ2-5 | TRBV6-6 | CASTSRQAAGQETQYF | TGTGCCAGCACCAGCAGACAGGCGGCAGGCCAAGAGACCCAGTACTTC
NA | NA | TRBJ2-2 | TRBV7-3 | CASSLQAGDTGELFF | TGTGCCAGCAGCTTACAAGCAGGCGACACCGGGGAGCTGTTTTTT
once | NA | TRBJ1-2 | TRBV4-2 | CASSQDETYYGYTF | TGTGCCAGCAGCCAAGATGAAACTTACTATGGCTACACCTTC
NA | NA | TRBJ1-2 | TRBV19 | CASSIEEETFYGYTF | TGTGCCAGTAGTATAGAGGAGGAGACCTTCTATGGCTACACCTTC
NA | NA | TRBJ1-3 | TRBV7-6 | CASSLNRDTNTIYF | TGTGCCAGCAGCTTGAACAGGGATACAAACACCATATATTTT
NA | NA | TRBJ1-2 | TRBV7-2 | CASRLQVANGYTF | TGTGCCAGCAGGTTACAGGTGGCAAATGGCTACACCTTC